Listed below are T cell receptor beta chains from one sample, sequenced in a study of T cell changes during pregnancy in multiple sclerosis. Clones were sequenced by immunoSEQ multiplex PCR, and TCRdb holds only the in-frame ones, with some missing. The sample lists about 67,000 clones, more than 90% occurring once. The specimen comprised peripheral blood, sampled in the first trimester of pregnancy. The origin of the receptors is a female donor with multiple sclerosis, enrolled in a pregnancy study. Each CDR3 is given with its conserved first and last residue. The order of the fields is D gene, V gene, clone size, J gene, CDR3 DNA, CDR3 protein. D genes are given only for firm matches. Some rows have no size entry. The others give once, few or many, or a class for an expanded clone.

>TRBD2|TRBV6-5|-|TRBJ2-3
TGTGCCAGCAGTTACTCGTCCGGGGGGGTTACAGATACGCAGTATTTT
CASSYSSGGVTDTQYF
>TRBD2|TRBV9|-|TRBJ2-1
TGTGCCAGCAGCGTAGCTAGCGGGGGTTACAATGAGCAGTTCTTC
CASSVASGGYNEQFF
>TRBD2|TRBV27|-|TRBJ2-7
TGTGCCAGCAGTTTCGGCGGGACTAGCGGCTACGAGCAGTACTTC
CASSFGGTSGYEQYF
>TRBD2|TRBV9|-|TRBJ2-3
TGTGCCAGCAGCATGGGGGGGACCACAGATACGCAGTATTTT
CASSMGGTTDTQYF
>TRBD1|TRBV18|-|TRBJ2-7
TGTGCCAGCTCACCCGGACAGGGGGGCGAGCAGTACTTC
CASSPGQGGEQYF
>TRBD1|TRBV19|-|TRBJ1-1
TGTGCCAGTAGAACTTACGACAGGGCGAACACTGAAGCTTTCTTT
CASRTYDRANTEAFF
>-|TRBV7-6|-|TRBJ1-2
TGTGCCAGCACGTCCGGGTATGGCTACACCTTC
CASTSGYGYTF
>-|TRBV28|-|TRBJ1-1
TGTGCCAGCAGGCCCAACGGCGGGGGACCGAACACTGAAGCTTTCTTT
CASRPNGGGPNTEAFF
>TRBD1|TRBV19|-|TRBJ1-1
TGTGCCAGTAGGAGACAGGGTATGAGCACTGAAGCTTTCTTT
CASRRQGMSTEAFF
>-|TRBV10-3|-|TRBJ2-1
TGTGCCACCCAAGGAGGGAGCCCGGAGGGCAATGAGCAGTTCTTC
CATQGGSPEGNEQFF
>-|TRBV2|once|TRBJ2-6
TGTGCCAGCAGTGTACCTCAGTACACTGGGGCCAACGTCCTGACTTTC
CASSVPQYTGANVLTF
>-|TRBV7-9|-|TRBJ2-3
TGTGCCAGCAGCTTGTCTGTTAGCACAGATACGCAGTATTTT
CASSLSVSTDTQYF
>-|TRBV6-5|-|TRBJ1-6
TGTGCCAGCAGTTACTTCCGCAGCTCCTATAATTCACCCCTCCACTTT
CASSYFRSSYNSPLHF
>-|TRBV9|once|TRBJ2-7
TGTGCCAGCAGCCCAAGTGGGGGGGCGCACGAGCAGTACTTC
CASSPSGGAHEQYF
>TRBD1|TRBV7-3|-|TRBJ2-1
TGTGCCAGCAGCCCCCCGGGACAGTACAATGAGCAGTTCTTC
CASSPPGQYNEQFF
>TRBD2|TRBV25-1|-|TRBJ2-6
TGTGCCAGCAGTGAATGGGGGGGCTCTGGGGCCAACGTCCTGACTTTC
CASSEWGGSGANVLTF
>TRBD1|TRBV19|-|TRBJ2-5
TGTGCCAGTAGTTTCGACAGGGCCGAGGGGACCCAGTACTTC
CASSFDRAEGTQYF
>-|TRBV2|-|TRBJ1-2
TGTGCCAGCAGTGAAGACAGGACTAACTATGGCTACACCTTC
CASSEDRTNYGYTF